The 20 T cell receptor beta chains presented below share a single source sample, sequenced in a study of T cell changes during pregnancy in multiple sclerosis (dated by TCRdb to the late 2010s). The library was generated by the immunoSEQ multiplex PCR assay. TCRdb obtained this table from immuneACCESS and retained in-frame rearrangements with V and J assigned. These tables miss some clones; where compared with another copy, unresolved V genes account for less than half of the shortfall, and the remainder is unexplained. The sample contains under 50,000 clones, approximately 87% of them found a single time. The biggest ten clones account for approximately 1.6% of the sample. The material was peripheral blood, obtained in the first trimester of pregnancy. These receptors came from a female donor in good health, enrolled as a control in a pregnancy study.

The CDR3 spells CASSLGHKRGTNTGELFF. The CDR3 DNA sequence: TGTGCCAGCAGCTTAGGTCATAAGCGAGGGACGAACACCGGGGAGCTGTTTTTT. The chain carries TRBV11-3 and TRBJ2-2; the D gene is possibly TRBD2 (5 bases). V lost 1 base and J 0 bases, leaving 15 bases between the germline ends. From germline, CDR1 is SGHNT and CDR2 YENEEA. CDR3 length: 18 amino acids.

The rearrangement links TRBV5-1 to TRBJ1-3; 7 nucleotides match TRBD1. The CDR3 sequence is 15 residues long. The V and J ends lost 4 bases and 4 bases, in that order; junction bases with no gene match: 8. Germline loops: CDR1 SGHRS, CDR2 YFSETQ. CDR3 in amino acids: CASSPGTAAGNTIYF. The CDR3 nucleotides read TGCGCCAGCAGCCCTGGGACAGCAGCAGGAAACACCATATATTTT. The complete variable domain, with remaining parts taken from reference TRBV5-1 and TRBJ1-3, reads KAGVTQTPRYLIKTRGQQVTLSCSPISGHRSVSWYQQTPGQGLQFLFEYFSETQRNKGNFPGRFSGRQFSNSRSEMNVSTLELGDSALYLCASSPGTAAGNTIYFGEGSWLTVV.

The chain recombines TRBV30 with TRBJ1-6; 8 bases agree with TRBD1. The CDR3 spans 17 residues. V lost 0 bases to trimming and J lost 6 bases; unmatched junction nucleotides: 10. Germline V gives CDR1 GTSNPN, CDR2 SVGIG (reference sequence). In nucleotides, the CDR3 is TGTGCCTGGAGTGTATGGAGGACAGGGTGGGGTAATTCACCCCTCCACTTT. Amino acids: CAWSVWRTGWGNSPLHF.

V and J are TRBV15 and TRBJ2-4; 7 nucleotides line up with TRBD2. Per germline, CDR1 LNHNV and CDR2 YYDKDF (reference sequence). This CDR3 spans 12 amino acids. Unmatched junction bases numbered 5, after V lost 0 bases and J lost 15 bases. This chain's CDR3 is CATSRDETSLYF. CDR3 coding DNA: TGTGCCACCAGCAGAGACGAGACTAGCCTGTACTTC.

Turning to this clone: Other DNA variants within this sample encode the same CDR3. CDR3: CASSPSGGATDTQYF. The CDR3 DNA is TGTGCCAGCAGTCCTAGCGGGGGGGCAACAGATACGCAGTATTTT. The gene calls are TRBV6-4 and TRBJ2-3, with 12 bases matching TRBD2. This CDR3 spans 15 amino acids. The V and J ends lost 5 bases and 3 bases, in that order; junction bases with no gene match: 3. The germline V gene has CDR1 MRHNA and CDR2 SNTAGT.

There are a few counts of this clone. Written as DNA, the CDR3 is TGTGCCAGCAGCTCGACTTCGAAGAGCGAGGAGATGAACACTGAAGCTTTCTTT. This sequence encodes CASSSTSKSEEMNTEAFF. The chain is built from TRBV7-3 and TRBJ1-1; D call uncertain. Germline V gene sequence: CDR1 SGHTA, CDR2 FQGTGA. V dropped 4 bases and J dropped 0 bases, with 21 bases sitting between them. The CDR3 totals 18 residues.

The genes are TRBV6-6 and TRBJ2-2, with 10 bases lining up with TRBD1. Trimming removed 3 bases from V and 4 bases from J; junction bases left unmatched: 2. The CDR3 is 15 residues long. Germline V lookup: CDR1 MNHNY, CDR2 SVGAGI (reference sequence). The CDR3, as DNA: TGTGCCAGCAGTTATGGGACAGGGGCCACCGGGGAGCTGTTTTTT. It yields the protein CASSYGTGATGELFF.

This clone has a single count. The chain recombines TRBV5-1 with TRBJ1-2; D ambiguous. CDR1 is SGHRS, CDR2 YFSETQ, per germline. The germline V and J ends were trimmed by 2 bases and 10 bases, with 18 bases remaining between them. This CDR3 is built from 14 residues. The CDR3 is CASSFSPGESLYTF. In nucleotides, the CDR3 is TGCGCCAGCAGCTTCAGCCCCGGAGAATCTCTCTACACCTTC.

The chain recombines TRBV5-6 with TRBJ2-7, with 11 bases matching TRBD2. CDR1 is SGHDT, CDR2 YYEEEE, per germline. The CDR3 loop spans 15 amino acids. The trim removed 4 bases at V and 3 bases at J, leaving 6 bases unmatched. The CDR3 bases are TGTGCCAGCAGCCAAGGACTAGCGGGTTTCTACGAGCAGTACTTC. As protein: CASSQGLAGFYEQYF.

The V and J genes are TRBV19 and TRBJ2-2; 9 nucleotides agree with TRBD2. With 1 base clipped from V and 8 bases from J, the junction kept 20 bases outside the gene matches. The CDR3 is made up of 20 amino acids. Looked up from germline, CDR1 is LNHDA and CDR2 is SQIVND (reference sequence). The CDR3 reads CASSIGAQWMRLAEGGELFF. Here the CDR3 DNA reads TGTGCCAGTAGTATAGGAGCACAATGGATGAGACTAGCGGAGGGGGGGGAGCTGTTTTTT.

This chain links TRBV2 with TRBJ2-7; D is unresolved. Germline values: CDR1 SNHLY, CDR2 FYNNEI. The CDR3 sequence is 13 residues long. Deletions cut 7 bases from V and 3 bases from J, with 13 bases between. CDR3 coding DNA: TGTGCCAGCACGGGTAATTTAGGCTACGAGCAGTACTTC. It is translated as CASTGNLGYEQYF.

The rearrangement links TRBV7-3 to TRBJ1-3, with D hard to call. V was cut by 2 bases and J by 2 bases, with 13 bases left in between. Germline lookup yields CDR1 SGHTA and CDR2 FQGTGA. The CDR3 has 16 residues. In nucleotides, the CDR3 is TGTGCCAGCAGCTTAGGGTCCCGGGAAACTGGAAACACCATATATTTT. This gives the protein CASSLGSRETGNTIYF.

The chain combines TRBV28 with TRBJ2-7; tentatively, D is TRBD1 (5 bases). Trimming took 7 bases from V and 2 from J, leaving 21 bases between them. Germline V gene lookup returns CDR1 MDHEN and CDR2 SYDVKM. The CDR3 spans 16 residues. The CDR3 region is CASTPMGLQATYEQYF. The CDR3 DNA reads TGTGCCAGCACCCCGATGGGGCTGCAGGCCACCTACGAGCAGTACTTC.

The chain joins TRBV28 to TRBJ2-2; 11 bases match TRBD2. This CDR3 is 19 amino acids long. V shed 1 base, J shed 0 bases, and the junction held 7 bases outside the gene matches. CDR1 is MDHEN and CDR2 is SYDVKM in the germline V gene. CDR3 bases: TGTGCCAGCAGTTTATACAGACTAGCGGGGATTCCGAACACCGGGGAGCTGTTTTTT. Translated: CASSLYRLAGIPNTGELFF.

This clone was recorded at least ten times. This chain links TRBV7-3 with TRBJ2-1, with 9 positions matching TRBD2. V lost 5 bases and J lost 12; bases outside the gene matches: 8. This CDR3 comprises 13 residues. Germline assignment: CDR1 SGHTA and CDR2 FQGTGA. CDR3 coding DNA: TGTGCCAGCAGCCCTATGCTTAGCGGGGGGCAGTTCTTC. Translated, it gives CASSPMLSGGQFF.

The chain couples TRBV5-5 to TRBJ1-3, with 9 nucleotides matching TRBD1. Per germline, CDR1 SGHKS and CDR2 YYEKEE (reference sequence). This CDR3 has 16 residues. The J segment lost 3 bases and the V segment lost 0 bases, leaving 4 bases of the junction unmatched. CDR3 bases: TGTGCCAGCAGCTTGGGGGACAGGGTTAATGGAAACACCATATATTTT. Its translation: CASSLGDRVNGNTIYF.

This chain connects TRBV7-9 to TRBJ1-6; D may be TRBD1 (6 bases). The germline V gene has CDR1 SEHNR and CDR2 FQNEAQ (reference sequence). This CDR3 region has 15 residues. Deletions cut 7 bases from V and 8 bases from J, with 18 bases between. The CDR3 loop is CASNPVGHLDSPLHF. As DNA, the CDR3 is TGTGCCAGCAACCCTGTGGGACATCTGGATTCACCCCTCCACTTT.

J is TRBJ1-3 and V is TRBV7-9, with TRBD1 matching 7 bases. Germline V CDR1 and CDR2: SEHNR, FQNEAQ (reference sequence). V trimming: 4 bases; J trimming: 1 base; junction bases outside the gene matches: 1. The CDR3 totals 14 residues. The CDR3: CASSWTGSGNTIYF. DNA of the CDR3: TGTGCCAGCAGCTGGACAGGATCTGGAAACACCATATATTTT.

Notes on this clone: At one end the junction does not follow the germline gene, possibly because of a read error. The rearrangement uses TRBV30 and TRBJ2-4, with D maybe TRBD1 (5 bases). The CDR3 length is 12 residues. Germline V gene data show CDR1 as GTSNPN and CDR2 as SVGIG (reference sequence). The CDR3 loop reads CAWSVQNEDIHF. CDR3 DNA sequence: TGTGCCTGGAGTGTACAAAATGAGGACATTCACTTC.

V and J are TRBV5-1 and TRBJ2-7; tentatively, D is TRBD2 (6 bases). The CDR3 has 16 residues. Germline lookup yields CDR1 SGHRS and CDR2 YFSETQ. Between the trimmed V and J ends, which lost 1 base and 5 bases, there was a span of 19 bases. CDR3 nucleotides: TGCGCCAGCAGCTTGAGGGTCGGGAGAGAAGCCCACGAGCAGTACTTC. Its protein is CASSLRVGREAHEQYF. Looking up the rest from reference TRBV5-1 and TRBJ2-7 gives the full variable domain: KAGVTQTPRYLIKTRGQQVTLSCSPISGHRSVSWYQQTPGQGLQFLFEYFSETQRNKGNFPGRFSGRQFSNSRSEMNVSTLELGDSALYLCASSLRVGREAHEQYFGPGTRLTVT.